This T cell receptor (beta chain) emerged from a study of a mutant IDH1 vaccine in newly diagnosed glioma. Study background: V12 came at week 35, V13 at week 47.

Sequenced by immunoSEQ multiplex PCR; TCRdb stores in-frame clones only, minus some. Here the sample spans approximately 25,000 clones, 84% being singletons. Indicated time point: week 47, end of study. The study gave 300 ug of mutant IDH1 20-mer peptide per vaccine dose, with topical imiquimod. At weeks 1, 3, 5, 7, 11, 15, 19 and 23, patients received a vaccination, eight in all. This CDR3 region has 14 residues. Looked up from germline, CDR1 is MNHNY and CDR2 is SVGAGI (reference sequence). V was clipped by 6 bases and J by 5 bases; unmatched bases: 8. Of note for this clone: The target antigen is unknown.

The source of this sequence is a man aged 35 to 55 with glioma. Sequenced material: PBMCs, taken from a glioma patient whose treatment included an IDH1 peptide vaccine. The chain links TRBV6-6 to TRBJ1-2, with 8 bases that match TRBD1. The CDR3 DNA reads as TGTGCCAGCAGCCCCCCGGGACAGGCATATGGCTACACCTTC. Its protein product is CASSPPGQAYGYTF.